This TCR beta chain was documented in a study of post-analysis software for immune sequencing data. Study background: The patients showed relapsing-remitting, secondary progressive and progressive-relapsing multiple sclerosis courses.

The TCR beta cDNA libraries contained unique molecular identifiers. Out of 1 to 10 million T cells, roughly 0.5 million cDNA molecules were generated. TCRdb re-derived calls from the PCR reads in MiXCR, one entry per CDR3 protein. In the table there are about 680,000 distinct CDR3 sequences, around 60% of which are singletons. As concerns this clonotype: Its target is unknown.

With 3 bases clipped from V and 6 bases from J, the junction kept 4 bases outside the gene matches. CDR3 length: 13 residues. Study findings and constraints: The authors found that F measure strongly co-clustered same-batch samples. In patients, roughly five TRBV segments were more frequent than in controls, with TRBV5-6, TRBV5-1 and TRBV20-1 among them.

The sequence was collected from a girl aged 2 to 10 with multiple sclerosis. The sequencing input was blood. The chain recombines TRBV12-3 or TRBV12-4 with TRBJ2-7; 8 bases match TRBD1. The CDR3 DNA reads TGTGCCAGCAGTTTTACAGGGGGTGGCGAGCAGTACTTC. Its protein is CASSFTGGGEQYF.